These T cell receptor beta chains were read from a single sample in a study of OX40 agonist ivuxolimab in advanced cancers. Sequencing used immunoSEQ multiplex PCR; TCRdb keeps in-frame clones, though not all of them. Of around 66,000 clones listed, about 85% were seen once; the top ten hold approximately 0.35%. Sample: CD4+ or CD8+ T cells sorted from blood, taken in a trial of the OX40 agonist ivuxolimab. These TCRs come from an adult with an advanced solid tumor such as melanoma, head and neck, liver or kidney cancer. Both conserved end residues are part of each CDR3.

j_call v_call cdr3_aa
TRBJ2-7 TRBV18 CASSPRYSDYEQYF
TRBJ1-1 TRBV6-1 CASSGLGTAARTEAFF
TRBJ1-1 TRBV7-9 CASSPAESSNTEAFF
TRBJ2-3 TRBV4-3 CASSQEIGGRVKTLDTQYF
TRBJ2-1 TRBV19 CASSAPRLAGGNEQFF
TRBJ2-7 TRBV5-1 CASRPAFRAVYEQYF
TRBJ1-3 TRBV6-5 CASTPSSGNTIYF
TRBJ2-1 TRBV6-1 CASSGGGGVIYNEQFF
TRBJ2-1 TRBV6-5 CASSNRPSGTNEQFF
TRBJ1-1 TRBV7-9 CASSLAGVTFF
TRBJ2-3 TRBV4-1 CASSQADRSADTQYF
TRBJ1-3 TRBV19 CASRTDGNTIYF
TRBJ2-5 TRBV7-2 CASSFEARPETQYF
TRBJ2-7 TRBV29-1 CSVEHGNYEQYF
TRBJ1-1 TRBV6-6 CASRSGMNTEAFF
TRBJ1-3 TRBV9 CASSPRGNTIYF
TRBJ2-1 TRBV5-4 CASKLAGGLYNEQFF
TRBJ1-2 TRBV7-9 CASSYPGSRGYTF
TRBJ1-1 TRBV5-1 CASSRPEDSPEAFF
TRBJ1-2 TRBV4-3 CASSQARAVNYGYTF
TRBJ2-3 TRBV27 CASSLIGQRVADTQYF
TRBJ2-7 TRBV21-1 CASSPKGPSHEQYF
TRBJ2-3 TRBV11-2 CASNQGIGYPTDTQYF
TRBJ1-5 TRBV30 CAWSASLVRGNQPQHF
TRBJ1-4 TRBV11-2 CASSLDVTNEKLFF
TRBJ2-1 TRBV6-5 CAIGPYNEQFF
TRBJ2-4 TRBV10-1 CASSEQGAAKNIQYF
TRBJ2-1 TRBV14 CASSQALGLAGGSYNEQFF
TRBJ1-1 TRBV27 CASPRLTPDREMNTEAFF
TRBJ2-5 TRBV7-2 CASTPEGGGTQYF
TRBJ1-1 TRBV6-1 CASSDRGSLNTEAFF
TRBJ1-1 TRBV5-4 CASSQDPGAVYEAFF
TRBJ2-4 TRBV29-1 CSVREALAKNIQYF
TRBJ2-7 TRBV5-1 CASSLEVGHSYEQYF
TRBJ2-3 TRBV13 CASSLAGDTQYF
TRBJ1-5 TRBV5-1 CASSLGGTGTNQPQHF
TRBJ2-7 TRBV6-5 CASSTGQGAREQYF
TRBJ2-2 TRBV9 CASSPRQGETGELFF
TRBJ1-1 TRBV5-1 CASSLEVKTEAFF
TRBJ1-5 TRBV11-1 CASSPGGSGSNQPQHF
TRBJ1-4 TRBV6-1 CASRERALFGPTNEKLFF
TRBJ1-4 TRBV5-1 CASAPSPGEKLFF
TRBJ1-4 TRBV15 CATSRDLEGASEKLFF
TRBJ2-5 TRBV15 CATSRDRRETQYF
TRBJ2-2 TRBV5-1 CATQKGARTGELFF
TRBJ2-5 TRBV5-1 CASSFWGSQETQYF
TRBJ1-1 TRBV5-1 CASSPDLNTEAFF
TRBJ2-1 TRBV4-3 CASSQDRGHGNEQFF
TRBJ1-5 TRBV7-6 CASSLGGQGFPYSNQPQHF
TRBJ1-1 TRBV29-1 CSVVQTAANTEAFF
TRBJ2-3 TRBV7-7 CASSQDSGGGDTQYF